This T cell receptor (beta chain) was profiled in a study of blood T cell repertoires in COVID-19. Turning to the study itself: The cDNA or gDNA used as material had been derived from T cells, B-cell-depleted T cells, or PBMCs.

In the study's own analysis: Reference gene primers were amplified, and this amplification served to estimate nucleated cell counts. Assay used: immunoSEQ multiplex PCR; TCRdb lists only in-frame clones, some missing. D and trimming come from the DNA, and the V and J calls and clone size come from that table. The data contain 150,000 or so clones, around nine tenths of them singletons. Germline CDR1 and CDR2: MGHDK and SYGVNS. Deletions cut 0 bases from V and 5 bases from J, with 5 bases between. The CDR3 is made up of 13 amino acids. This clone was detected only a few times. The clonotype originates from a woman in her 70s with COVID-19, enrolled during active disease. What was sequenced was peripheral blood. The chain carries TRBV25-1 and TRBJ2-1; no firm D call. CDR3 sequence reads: CASSEYPDNEQFF. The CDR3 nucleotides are TGTGCCAGCAGTGAATATCCGGACAATGAGCAGTTCTTC.